The 21 T cell receptor beta chains below were found in one sample sequenced in a study of T cell responses to AZD1222 COVID-19 vaccine. Sequencing was performed with immunoSEQ multiplex PCR; in TCRdb, only in-frame clones are kept and a portion is missing. The table shows 95,000 to 100,000 clones, with 87% occurring only once. The sequencing used peripheral blood, collected on day 0 of AZD1222 vaccination. All receptors derive from an adult in good health.

CDR3 bases: TGTGCCAGCAGCTTAGAGATGAACACTGAAGCTTTCTTT. The encoded protein is CASSLEMNTEAFF. The chain joins TRBV11-2 to TRBJ1-1, with D unclear. Germline lookup yields CDR1 SGHAT and CDR2 FQNNGV. This CDR3 region has 13 residues. Trimming cost V 0 bases and J 0 bases, with 2 bases left between them.

The chain links TRBV28 to TRBJ1-2, with 8 bases that match TRBD1. V trimming: 9 bases; J trimming: 1 base; junction bases outside the gene matches: 4. Germline V gives CDR1 MDHEN, CDR2 SYDVKM. CDR3 length: 13 residues. CDR3 DNA: TGTGCCAGTAGGACAGGGTTTAACTATGGCTACACCTTC. Amino acid sequence: CASRTGFNYGYTF.

The chain uses TRBV30 and TRBJ2-3, with D hard to call. CDR1 GTSNPN and CDR2 SVGIG come from the germline V gene (reference sequence). V was trimmed by 3 bases and J by 6 bases, leaving 10 bases between them. CDR3 length: 12 residues. CDR3 bases: TGTGCCTGGAGCGTCGTGGGGGATACGCAGTATTTT. This sequence encodes CAWSVVGDTQYF.

This clone has at least ten counts. The genes are TRBV2 and TRBJ2-3, with D tentatively TRBD2 (7 bases). The CDR3 is made up of 16 amino acids. V shed 8 bases and J shed 0 bases, with 18 bases lying between them. Germline assignment: CDR1 SNHLY and CDR2 FYNNEI. The CDR3 sequence is CASHRDYALSTDTQYF. CDR3 nucleotide sequence: TGTGCCAGCCACAGGGACTACGCCCTTAGCACAGATACGCAGTATTTT. Looking up the rest from reference TRBV2 and TRBJ2-3 gives the full variable domain: EPEVTQTPSHQVTQMGQEVILRCVPISNHLYFYWYRQILGQKVEFLVSFYNNEISEKSEIFDDQFSVERPDGSNFTLKIRSTKLEDSAMYFCASHRDYALSTDTQYFGPGTRLTVL.

The V call is TRBV27, the J call TRBJ2-4, with D perhaps TRBD1 (5 bases). The length of the CDR3 is 17 residues. CDR1 and CDR2 (germline): MNHEY, SMNVEV (reference sequence). Trimming took off 2 bases at V and 9 bases at J, with 23 bases between the two ends. The CDR3 protein is CASSLGAVSAGLGIQYF. The CDR3 coding sequence is TGTGCCAGCAGTTTAGGGGCTGTCTCAGCCGGGTTGGGCATTCAGTACTTC.

The chain couples TRBV24-1 to TRBJ1-1, with D unclear. The CDR3 length is 14 residues. Per the germline V gene, CDR1 is KGHDR and CDR2 is SFDVKD. Trimming removed 4 bases from V and 1 base from J, with 9 bases in between. The CDR3 nucleotides are TGTGCCACCAGTGACTCGACAAAGAACACTGAAGCTTTCTTT. The encoded protein is CATSDSTKNTEAFF.

The rearrangement uses TRBV28 and TRBJ1-3; D is ambiguous. The CDR3 is 18 residues long. The V end was cut by 7 bases, the J end by 8 bases, with 30 bases between. Germline V gene data show CDR1 as MDHEN and CDR2 as SYDVKM. The CDR3 DNA sequence: TGTGCCAGCACCCCTACACGGGGAGGGATGAGTTCTATGTACACCATATATTTT. Translated, it gives CASTPTRGGMSSMYTIYF.

V and J are TRBV5-4 and TRBJ2-3; 7 bases are a match to TRBD1. V gave up 0 bases and J gave up 2 bases; unmatched junction bases: 6. The CDR3 has 16 amino acids. Germline V lookup: CDR1 SGHNT, CDR2 YYREEE (reference sequence). The CDR3 sequence: CASSLGRDRNTDTQYF. The CDR3, as DNA: TGTGCCAGCAGCTTGGGCCGGGACAGAAACACAGATACGCAGTATTTT.

This chain connects TRBV28 to TRBJ2-7; 10 bases map to TRBD2. The V segment lost 3 bases and the J segment 1 base; nucleotides outside the gene matches: 12. In germline, CDR1 is MDHEN, CDR2 SYDVKM. The CDR3 is 18 amino acids. The CDR3: CASSFFAVKREGSYEQYF. CDR3 bases: TGTGCCAGCAGTTTTTTCGCAGTCAAGCGGGAGGGGTCCTACGAGCAGTACTTC.

The CDR3 spells CASSQEDPGYQPQHF. As DNA, the CDR3 is TGCGCCAGCAGCCAAGAAGATCCGGGGTATCAGCCCCAGCATTTT. The V and J genes are TRBV4-1 and TRBJ1-5; D is uncertain. The V and J ends lost 0 bases and 5 bases respectively, with 11 bases between them. This CDR3 has 15 residues. Per germline, CDR1 MGHRA and CDR2 YSYEKL.

The gene calls are TRBV3-1 (or the pseudogene TRBV3-2) and TRBJ2-5, with no clear D. The CDR3 extends over 15 amino acids. CDR1 LGHDT and CDR2 YNNKEL come from the germline V gene (reference sequence). The V gene lost 1 base and the J gene lost 1 base, with 10 bases spanning the gap. CDR3 amino acids: CASSQVAGAQETQYF. In nucleotides, the CDR3 is TGTGCCAGCAGCCAAGTGGCAGGCGCCCAAGAGACCCAGTACTTC.

This chain joins TRBV11-1 and TRBJ1-1; D is unresolved. The germline gives CDR1 SGHAT, CDR2 FQDESV (reference sequence). Trimming left V 1 base short and J 11 bases short, with 11 bases between. There are 12 residues in the CDR3. The CDR3 loop is CASSLVGQRAFF. The CDR3, as DNA: TGTGCCAGCAGCTTAGTAGGCCAGAGGGCTTTCTTT.

The rearrangement joins TRBV2 to TRBJ1-2, with D hard to call. The V gene's germline CDR1 is SNHLY and CDR2 FYNNEI. V lost 4 bases and J lost 5, with 8 bases in between. CDR3 length equals 12 residues. CDR3 coding DNA: TGTGCCAGCAGTGGGGGTTTTTATGGCTACACCTTC. It yields the protein CASSGGFYGYTF.

This chain uses TRBV4-2 with TRBJ1-4; tentative D call: TRBD1 (5 bases). V lost 5 bases to trimming and J lost 5 bases, with 12 bases between them. CDR1 is LGHNA, CDR2 YNFKEQ, per germline. The CDR3 contains 14 residues. For the CDR3, the DNA is TGTGCCAGCAGCGTCCGGGACCCAAATGAAAAACTGTTTTTT. Translated: CASSVRDPNEKLFF.

V is TRBV30 and J is TRBJ1-6, with D hard to call. The V and J ends lost 0 bases and 9 bases respectively, with 3 bases between them. The length of the CDR3 is 11 residues. CDR1 is GTSNPN and CDR2 is SVGIG in the germline V gene (reference sequence). In DNA, the CDR3 is TGTGCCTGGAGTGTAGGTTCACCCCTCCACTTT. Translated, it gives CAWSVGSPLHF.

The V and J genes are TRBV4-1 and TRBJ2-7, with TRBD2 matching 10 bases. Trimming took 3 bases from V and 3 from J; bases not matched to a gene: 8. Germline lookup yields CDR1 MGHRA and CDR2 YSYEKL. The CDR3 is 16 amino acids. The DNA for the CDR3 is TGCGCCAGCAGCCAGGCTAGAACTAGCGGGGACTACGAGCAGTACTTC. This encodes CASSQARTSGDYEQYF.

This chain connects TRBV5-1 to TRBJ2-7; 8 positions match TRBD2. The CDR3 consists of 13 residues. J lost 2 bases, V lost 3 bases, and 1 base had no gene match. Germline V lookup: CDR1 SGHRS, CDR2 YFSETQ. The CDR3 sequence: CASSSGLAYEQYF. The CDR3 DNA follows: TGCGCCAGCAGCTCGGGACTAGCCTACGAGCAGTACTTC.

The V and J genes are TRBV15 and TRBJ2-7, with D tentatively TRBD1 or TRBD2 (5 bases each). Per germline, CDR1 LNHNV and CDR2 YYDKDF (reference sequence). There are 17 residues in the CDR3. Between the trimmed V and J ends, which lost 2 bases and 4 bases, there was a span of 21 bases. This chain's CDR3 is CATSRPRLGDLTYEQYF. CDR3 DNA sequence: TGTGCCACCAGCAGACCCCGGCTCGGGGACCTTACTTACGAGCAGTACTTC. Based on the CDR3 plus reference TRBV15 and TRBJ2-7, the full variable domain is DAMVIQNPRYQVTQFGKPVTLSCSQTLNHNVMYWYQQKSSQAPKLLFHYYDKDFNNEADTPDNFQSRRPNTSFCFLDIRSPGLGDTAMYLCATSRPRLGDLTYEQYFGPGTRLTVT.

The chain couples TRBV2 to TRBJ1-2; D is uncertain. CDR1 and CDR2 (germline): SNHLY, FYNNEI. This CDR3 contains 13 residues. Trimming left V 3 bases short and J 8 bases short, with 13 bases between. The CDR3 nucleotides read TGTGCCAGCAGTGACGGGGAGATTGGCGGCTACACCTTC. Translated: CASSDGEIGGYTF.

This chain joins TRBV7-6 and TRBJ1-1; D is perhaps TRBD1 (5 bases). In germline, CDR1 is SGHVS, CDR2 FNYEAQ. V dropped 5 bases and J dropped 10 bases, with 17 bases sitting between them. The CDR3 totals 13 residues. The DNA for the CDR3 is TGTGCCAGCAGCCCTACCCATGGGGGGGGAGCTTTCTTT. Protein sequence: CASSPTHGGGAFF.

The chain couples TRBV6-1 to TRBJ1-4; TRBD1 matches 8 bases. Trimming cost V 1 base and J 7 bases; bases outside gene matches: 11. The CDR3 extends over 17 amino acids. Germline V gene sequence: CDR1 MNHNS, CDR2 SASEGT. This chain's CDR3 is CASSEVDRAPPREKLFF. In DNA form, the CDR3 reads TGTGCCAGCAGTGAAGTGGACAGGGCTCCGCCGCGTGAAAAACTGTTTTTT.